This passage covers 31 T cell receptor beta chains from one sample sequenced in a study of beta chain features in type 1 diabetes. Of the isolated RNA, all was reverse transcribed, and so the sequenced material was expressed TCRB transcripts. Generated by immunoSEQ multiplex PCR, the TCRdb table keeps only in-frame clones and is missing some. This sample has 900,000 or so clones, with roughly 15% found just once. Material: naive CD4+ T cells from blood. These receptors all stem from a woman aged 18-30 years in good health.

This clone was recorded a few times. The J gene is TRBJ1-2, the V gene TRBV10-3; tentatively, D is TRBD1 (6 bases). Germline-derived CDR1 and CDR2 are ENHRY and SYGVKD. This CDR3 has 13 amino acids. With 6 bases removed from V and 7 bases from J, the gap between germline ends came to 15 bases. The CDR3 loop reads CAISDRQVSGYTF. In nucleotides, the CDR3 is TGTGCCATCAGCGACAGACAGGTGTCTGGCTACACCTTC.

This clone was observed a few times. J is TRBJ1-2 and V is TRBV6-6; weak D call: TRBD1 (6 bases). The CDR3 is made up of 13 amino acids. In germline, CDR1 is MNHNY, CDR2 SVGAGI (reference sequence). Trimming stripped 7 bases from V and 4 bases from J, with 13 bases between. The chain's CDR3 is CASTRDNFYGYTF. The CDR3 coding sequence is TGTGCCAGCACCCGGGACAACTTCTATGGCTACACCTTC.

The CDR3 reads CASSLWQGDYGYTF. The DNA for the CDR3 is TGTGCCAGCAGCTTATGGCAGGGCGACTATGGCTACACCTTC. The rearrangement links TRBV13 to TRBJ1-2, with a tentative D call TRBD1 (5 bases). CDR3 size: 14 residues. Germline loops: CDR1 PRHDT, CDR2 FYEKMQ (reference sequence). V was clipped by 2 bases and J by 3 bases, with 10 bases between them.

This chain joins TRBV6-5 and TRBJ2-1, with TRBD2 matching over 7 bases. Germline V CDR1 and CDR2: MNHEY, SVGAGI. The CDR3 is made up of 15 amino acids. V was pared by 6 bases and J by 2 bases, with 7 bases of the junction left unmatched. In DNA form, the CDR3 reads TGTGCCAGCAGCCGGAGCGGGGAAACCTACAATGAGCAGTTCTTC. As protein: CASSRSGETYNEQFF.

This clone has more than one count but fewer than ten. The chain links TRBV7-2 to TRBJ2-7; perhaps TRBD2 as D (6 bases). Germline CDR1 and CDR2: SGHTA and FQGNSA. V lost 1 base to trimming and J lost 2 bases, with 21 bases between them. The CDR3 loop spans 18 amino acids. The CDR3 loop reads CASSLVLSIAELPYEQYF. CDR3 bases: TGTGCCAGCAGCTTAGTTTTGTCAATAGCGGAACTGCCCTACGAGCAGTACTTC.

This clone was seen more than once but under ten times. The rearrangement links TRBV19 to TRBJ2-2; D not certain. The CDR3 loop spans 15 amino acids. The V end was cut by 4 bases, the J end by 4 bases, with 13 bases between. The germline V gene has CDR1 LNHDA and CDR2 SQIVND (reference sequence). Here the CDR3 DNA reads TGTGCCAGTAGTAAGGAGAGAATATTCACCGGGGAGCTGTTTTTT. Residues: CASSKERIFTGELFF.

The chain carries TRBV6-5 and TRBJ1-1, with D possibly being TRBD1 (5 bases). This CDR3 comprises 13 residues. CDR1 and CDR2 from the germline V gene are MNHEY and SVGAGI. Trimming removed 5 bases from V and 5 bases from J, with 12 bases in between. The CDR3 nucleotides read TGTGCCAGCAGTAAGACAGTTGGTACTGAAGCTTTCTTT. Protein: CASSKTVGTEAFF.

This clone has more than one count but fewer than ten. The chain carries TRBV19 and TRBJ1-2; D remains unclear. This CDR3 is 17 amino acids long. V shed 7 bases and J shed 4 bases, with 25 bases lying between them. Germline V lookup: CDR1 LNHDA, CDR2 SQIVND (reference sequence). The CDR3 protein is CASTPNLGNPNGYGYTF. The CDR3, as DNA: TGTGCCAGTACGCCGAATCTTGGGAATCCGAACGGCTATGGCTACACCTTC.

The chain employs TRBV10-3 and TRBJ2-3; TRBD1 matches 10 bases. V was clipped by 9 bases and J by 0 bases; unmatched bases: 18. Germline CDR1 reads ENHRY; CDR2 reads SYGVKD. This CDR3 spans 19 amino acids. Here the CDR3 DNA reads TGTGCCATATCCGCTGGACAGGGGGTCGGGGCTTCTAGCACAGATACGCAGTATTTT. This gives the protein CAISAGQGVGASSTDTQYF.

The chain couples TRBV6-5 to TRBJ1-3; TRBD1 is a possible D gene (5 bases). Germline V CDR1 and CDR2: MNHEY, SVGAGI. This CDR3 is built from 14 residues. Trimming pared 6 bases from V and 2 bases from J, leaving 11 bases between. CDR3 region: CASSRDPTGNTIYF. As DNA, the CDR3 is TGTGCCAGCAGCCGGGACCCGACTGGAAACACCATATATTTT.

This clone was seen only a few times. The rearrangement joins TRBV7-9 to TRBJ2-3; 9 bases fit TRBD2. Germline CDR1 reads SEHNR; CDR2 reads FQNEAQ (reference sequence). Losses at the gene ends were 5 bases for V and 2 bases for J; bases not matched to a gene: 17. The CDR3 consists of 19 residues. This chain's CDR3 is CASSDTSGRPPEPTDTQYF. Written as DNA, the CDR3 is TGTGCCAGCAGCGATACGAGCGGGAGGCCACCCGAACCCACAGATACGCAGTATTTT.

This clone was observed a few times. The J gene is TRBJ1-2, the V gene TRBV7-9, with D perhaps TRBD1 (6 bases). The CDR3 loop spans 11 amino acids. Trimming took 7 bases from V and 8 from J, leaving 11 bases between them. Germline CDR1 SEHNR, CDR2 FQNEAQ (reference sequence). The CDR3 DNA is TGTGCCAGCACTGGGGGGCGCGGCTACACCTTC. The encoded protein is CASTGGRGYTF. Combining the CDR3 with reference TRBV7-9 and TRBJ1-2 gives the whole variable domain DTGVSQNPRHKITKRGQNVTFRCDPISEHNRLYWYRQTLGQGPEFLTYFQNEAQLEKSRLLSDRFSAERPKGSFSTLEIQRTEQGDSAMYLCASTGGRGYTFGSGTRLTVV.

The rearrangement links TRBV28 to TRBJ2-5; D is unclear. The CDR3 sequence is 12 residues long. Trimming cost V 10 bases and J 0 bases, with 9 bases left between them. Germline lookup yields CDR1 MDHEN and CDR2 SYDVKM. Here the CDR3 reads CAISEDQETQYF. The CDR3 region has the DNA TGTGCCATATCTGAGGACCAAGAGACCCAGTACTTC.

V gene TRBV27 combines with J gene TRBJ2-1; D not resolved. The germline V gene encodes CDR1 MNHEY and CDR2 SMNVEV (reference sequence). Between the trimmed V and J ends, which lost 3 bases and 8 bases, there was a span of 17 bases. CDR3 length: 15 residues. The CDR3 coding sequence is TGTGCCAGCAGTTTCTCCCCCCCCGGACGGTATGAGCAGTTCTTC. It yields the protein CASSFSPPGRYEQFF.

This chain uses TRBV29-1 with TRBJ2-1; 10 bases align to TRBD2. J lost 7 bases, V lost 5 bases, and 5 bases had no gene match. The CDR3 consists of 13 residues. Germline V gives CDR1 SQVTM, CDR2 ANQGSEA. CDR3 in DNA: TGCAGCGTTACTAGCGGGATCTCGAATGAGCAGTTCTTC. It translates to CSVTSGISNEQFF.

The V call is TRBV28, the J call TRBJ1-3; D is unclear. This CDR3 contains 13 residues. Germline V gene sequence: CDR1 MDHEN, CDR2 SYDVKM. Trimming took 8 bases from V and 1 from J, leaving 9 bases between them. The CDR3 sequence: CASGPWSGNTIYF. CDR3 DNA: TGTGCCAGCGGACCGTGGTCTGGAAACACCATATATTTT.

The rearrangement joins TRBV7-3 to TRBJ1-1, with D possibly TRBD1 on 5 matching bases. Trimming removed 2 bases from V and 4 bases from J, with 17 bases in between. Germline V gene sequence: CDR1 SGHTA, CDR2 FQGTGA. CDR3 length equals 16 residues. CDR3 sequence (DNA): TGTGCCAGCAGCTTAGGGGGGACGGCCCTTGGCACTGAAGCTTTCTTT. It yields the protein CASSLGGTALGTEAFF.

Turning to this clone: Germline and junction disagree at one end, which may indicate a read error. This rearrangement joins TRBV7-7 to TRBJ2-3; 9 nucleotides agree with TRBD2. Germline V CDR1 and CDR2: SSHAT, FNYEAQ (reference sequence). There are 17 residues in the CDR3. The DNA for the CDR3 is TGTGCTAGCAGCTCCCGGGGAATAGCGGGAGATACAGATACGCAGTATTTT. The encoded protein is CASSSRGIAGDTDTQYF.

This clone came up a few times. The V and J genes are TRBV7-3 and TRBJ2-1; 9 bases are shared with TRBD1. Germline V CDR1 and CDR2: SGHTA, FQGTGA. V gave up 4 bases and J gave up 8 bases; unmatched junction bases: 9. The CDR3 has 15 amino acids. CDR3 DNA: TGTGCCAGCAGCTCCCGGGACAGGGACTTGGATGAGCAGTTCTTC. This codes for CASSSRDRDLDEQFF. The variable domain in full, with the rest retrieved from reference TRBV7-3 and TRBJ2-1, is GAGVSQTPSNKVTEKGKYVELRCDPISGHTALYWYRQSLGQGPEFLIYFQGTGAADDSGLPNDRFFAVRPEGSVSTLKIQRTERGDSAVYLCASSSRDRDLDEQFFGPGTRLTVL.

Points on this clone: Additional DNA sequences in this sample encode the identical CDR3. The gene calls are TRBV29-1 and TRBJ1-1; possibly TRBD1 for D (5 bases). This CDR3 comprises 14 residues. Germline V gene data show CDR1 as SQVTM and CDR2 as ANQGSEA. V lost 5 bases, J lost 8 bases, and 21 bases lay in between. Here the CDR3 DNA reads TGCAGCGTTAGAAGGGACCCGAGGGTCACCGAAGCTTTCTTT. As protein: CSVRRDPRVTEAFF.

V gene TRBV7-8 combines with J gene TRBJ2-1, with TRBD2 matching over 10 bases. Trimming cost V 2 bases and J 0 bases; bases outside gene matches: 10. This CDR3 comprises 19 residues. The germline V gene has CDR1 SGHVS and CDR2 FQNEAQ. The CDR3 nucleotides read TGTGCCAGCAGCTTACGACTATCCGCTAGCGGGAGCTCCTACAATGAGCAGTTCTTC. The encoded protein is CASSLRLSASGSSYNEQFF.

The chain is built from TRBV9 and TRBJ2-5; D might be TRBD2 (6 bases). In germline, CDR1 is SGDLS, CDR2 YYNGEE. This CDR3 is built from 17 residues. The V and J ends lost 0 bases and 0 bases respectively, with 15 bases between them. The CDR3 DNA is TGTGCCAGCAGCGTAGGGAGTAGCGGAGGGTACCAAGAGACCCAGTACTTC. Protein: CASSVGSSGGYQETQYF.

Only a few counts were recorded for this clone. At the DNA level, this CDR3 is encoded by other sequences in the same sample as well. V gene TRBV5-1 combines with J gene TRBJ2-7; unclear D gene. Trimming removed 0 bases from V and 3 bases from J, with 7 bases in between. Germline V gives CDR1 SGHRS, CDR2 YFSETQ. The CDR3 spans 13 residues. CDR3: CASSLDPVYEQYF. Here the CDR3 DNA reads TGCGCCAGCAGCTTGGATCCGGTCTACGAGCAGTACTTC.

The chain links TRBV28 to TRBJ1-5; D ambiguous. The ends were cut back, 5 bases at V and 6 bases at J, with 8 bases in the middle. Germline values: CDR1 MDHEN, CDR2 SYDVKM. This CDR3 is 12 amino acids long. The CDR3 region has the DNA TGTGCCAGCAGTCAGTCCCCTCAGCCCCAGCATTTT. Protein: CASSQSPQPQHF.

V gene TRBV5-8 combines with J gene TRBJ2-1, with unresolved D. Trimming stripped 1 base from V and 0 bases from J, with 5 bases between. This CDR3 has 14 residues. Per germline, CDR1 SGHTS and CDR2 YDEGEE. The CDR3 nucleotides are TGTGCCAGCAGCTTGCGGAGCTCCTACAATGAGCAGTTCTTC. As protein: CASSLRSSYNEQFF.

This chain connects TRBV27 to TRBJ2-7, with D possibly TRBD2 on 6 matching bases. CDR3 size: 14 residues. Trimming shortened V by 3 bases and J by 6 bases, and 15 bases separated the two germline ends. Per the germline V gene, CDR1 is MNHEY and CDR2 is SMNVEV (reference sequence). This CDR3 is CASSLGRRAGEQYF. In DNA, the CDR3 is TGTGCCAGCAGTTTGGGCAGGAGGGCTGGCGAGCAGTACTTC.

This clone was seen more than once but under ten times. This chain uses TRBV29-1 with TRBJ2-3; D possibly corresponds to TRBD2 (5 bases). CDR1 SQVTM and CDR2 ANQGSEA come from the germline V gene. V was cut by 1 base and J by 0 bases, with 11 bases left in between. The CDR3 length is 15 residues. DNA of the CDR3: TGCAGCGTTGAAGTGGTAGCGAGCAGCACAGATACGCAGTATTTT. This sequence encodes CSVEVVASSTDTQYF.

The chain has TRBV25-1 and TRBJ1-3, with unresolved D. Trimming left V 4 bases short and J 3 bases short, with 4 bases between. This CDR3 has 12 amino acids. The germline CDR1 and CDR2 sequences are MGHDK and SYGVNS. The CDR3 spells CASSALGNTIYF. Here the CDR3 DNA reads TGTGCCAGCAGTGCCCTTGGAAACACCATATATTTT.

V is TRBV25-1 and J is TRBJ2-3, with a tentative D call TRBD2 (6 bases). CDR1 and CDR2 from the germline V gene are MGHDK and SYGVNS. V lost 7 bases to trimming and J lost 5 bases, with 13 bases between them. The CDR3 totals 13 residues. The CDR3 sequence is CASMGRSVDTQYF. The CDR3, as DNA: TGTGCCAGCATGGGGAGGTCCGTAGATACGCAGTATTTT.

This clone was seen a handful of times. The chain joins TRBV7-6 to TRBJ2-3, with D perhaps TRBD1 (6 bases). CDR1 is SGHVS, CDR2 FNYEAQ, per germline. V lost 2 bases and J lost 6, with 9 bases in between. The CDR3 consists of 13 residues. CDR3 region: CASSLTGPDTQYF. The DNA of the CDR3 is TGTGCCAGCAGCTTAACAGGGCCCGATACGCAGTATTTT.

This sequence joins TRBV5-1 and TRBJ1-4, with unresolved D. The CDR3 runs to 14 residues. In germline, CDR1 is SGHRS, CDR2 YFSETQ. Trimming removed 0 bases from V and 10 bases from J, with 13 bases in between. The CDR3 spells CASSLAGQRSKLFF. The CDR3 DNA sequence: TGCGCCAGCAGCTTGGCCGGTCAGAGGTCAAAACTGTTTTTT.